The clone carrying this T cell receptor (beta chain) was counted between two and nine times. Its antigen remains unidentified. These data are taken from a study of CD8+CD57+ T cells in acquired aplastic anemia. On the study more broadly: Each DNA sample taken from sorted CD4+ and CD8+ cells came to approximately 3 ug on average.

Trimming left V 7 bases short and J 0 bases short, with 10 bases between. CDR1 and CDR2 from the germline V gene are ENHRY and SYGVKD. The CDR3 length is 13 residues. Study conclusions and caveats: Sharing between patients and controls was observed for some 27 CD8+ CDR3 sequences. Patients showed no significant difference from controls in CD8+ Simpson's diversity.

CDR3 and TCR beta VDJ profiling relied on a genomic DNA template. TCRdb used MiXCR to reprocess the reads, holding one entry per CDR3 protein. The profile shows 300,000 or so distinct CDR3 sequences, 50% to 70% of them singletons. The receptor was derived from a human donor with severe aplastic anemia or a healthy control (not recorded which). The chain joins TRBV10-3 to TRBJ2-7; maybe TRBD1 (6 bases). Sequenced sample: sorted CD4+, CD8+, or CD8+CD57+ T cells (not recorded which) from PBMCs. Here the CDR3 DNA reads TGTGCCATCAAAGACAGGTCCTCCTACGAGCAGTACTTC. Residues: CAIKDRSSYEQYF.